This T cell receptor (beta chain) was obtained from a study of shared clonotypes between healthy human individuals. Study results and limitations: It was the non-shared clonotypes that had lower generation probabilities than clonotypes shared by all four donors.

On this clone itself: The target antigen is unknown.

The V and J ends lost 0 bases and 5 bases, in that order; junction bases with no gene match: 7. Germline V gene sequence: CDR1 GTSNPN, CDR2 SVGIG (reference sequence). CDR3 size: 16 residues. Repertoires were generated with immunoSEQ multiplex PCR, while TCRdb's copy carries only in-frame clones and drops some. The sample shows nearly 1 million clones, approximately 76% of them seen only once. Those who donated were healthy HIV-negative adults, with no recent acute infections or vaccinations reported. The chain is built from TRBV30 and TRBJ2-2; 9 bases are a match to TRBD2. Material: memory CD4+ T cells sorted from blood. Subset given: CD45RA-negative fraction. The TCR sequence derives from a man aged 18 to 35 in good health. The CDR3: CAWSVPSGAGTGELFF. CDR3 sequence (DNA): TGTGCCTGGAGTGTACCTAGCGGGGCGGGGACCGGGGAGCTGTTTTTT.